This T cell receptor beta chain was documented in a study of CD8 T cells in Susac syndrome. When the RNA was reverse transcribed, random hexamers were used with an input of roughly 0.45 to 1 ug. Amplification of TCR beta CDR3 across 54 Vbeta and 13 Jbeta was performed with immunoSEQ multiplex PCR. MiXCR, applied by TCRdb to the immunoSEQ multiplex PCR reads, yields one record per CDR3 protein. The sample includes roughly 47,000 distinct CDR3 sequences, about 91% of them seen just once. Negative magnetic isolation gave CD8+ and CD4+ cells; FACS enriched CD8+ TEMRA. V lost 6 bases and J lost 6; bases outside the gene matches: 7. Germline V gene lookup returns CDR1 SGHDN and CDR2 FVKESK. This CDR3 is 13 amino acids long.

This receptor was obtained from a human donor in good health. Sequencing used CD8+ T cells from PBMCs. The chain carries TRBV14 and TRBJ1-1, with 7 bases identical to TRBD1. DNA for the CDR3: TGTGCCAGCAGGCGTACAGGGGTCCCTGAAGCTTTCTTT. Amino acid sequence: CASRRTGVPEAFF. The entire variable domain, with the rest obtained from reference TRBV14 and TRBJ1-1, is as follows: EAGVTQFPSHSVIEKGQTVTLRCDPISGHDNLYWYRRVMGKEIKFLLHFVKESKQDESGMPNNRFLAERTGGTYSTLKVQPAELEDSGVYFCASRRTGVPEAFFGQGTRLTVV.